These 19 T cell receptor beta chains were sequenced from one sample in a study of blood T cells in healthy people across ages. With a J-beta primer mix and a sample-barcoded 5' primer, a second PCR ran about 7 to 12 cycles. TCRdb reprocessed the 5' RACE reads with MiXCR, giving one entry per CDR3 protein. The data hold 1,500,000 or so distinct CDR3 sequences, with 55% to 75% observed a single time. The sample taken for sequencing was blood. Receptors were obtained from a man in his late teens or twenties in good health.

This clonotype showed up just a few times. The chain has TRBV6-6 and TRBJ2-5, with D possibly being TRBD1 (5 bases). This CDR3 region has 16 residues. The V end was cut by 6 bases, the J end by 0 bases, with 17 bases between. From germline, CDR1 is MNHNY and CDR2 SVGAGI (reference sequence). CDR3 coding DNA: TGTGCCAGCAGAGCTCCCCCCGGACACCACCAAGAGACCCAGTACTTC. This codes for CASRAPPGHHQETQYF.

The rearrangement joins TRBV7-2 to TRBJ2-2; D might be TRBD2 (5 bases). In germline, CDR1 is SGHTA, CDR2 FQGNSA. Trimming removed 5 bases from V and 3 bases from J, with 10 bases in between. The CDR3 sequence is 14 residues long. In DNA form, the CDR3 reads TGTGCCAGCAGCAAGACGGGGTACACCGGGGAGCTGTTTTTT. As protein: CASSKTGYTGELFF.

This chain links TRBV4-2 with TRBJ2-7; the D gene is possibly TRBD1 (5 bases). Germline CDR1 is LGHNA and CDR2 is YNFKEQ. The CDR3 spans 15 residues. V was cut by 3 bases and J by 2 bases, with 14 bases left in between. CDR3 DNA: TGTGCCAGCAGCCATACGGACAAGCACCCCTACGAGCAGTACTTC. The encoded protein is CASSHTDKHPYEQYF.

In this sample, this clonotype turned up once. The rearrangement links TRBV28 to TRBJ2-7, with 7 bases matching TRBD1. The ends lost 4 bases at V and 6 bases at J; junction bases unmatched: 12. The CDR3 sequence is 15 residues long. Germline values: CDR1 MDHEN, CDR2 SYDVKM. This chain's CDR3 is CASSSPTGTPSEQYF. The CDR3 DNA reads TGTGCCAGCAGTTCCCCGACAGGGACCCCTTCCGAGCAGTACTTC.

The chain is built from TRBV4-1 and TRBJ2-7, with D tentatively TRBD2 (5 bases). The length of the CDR3 is 18 residues. V was pared by 1 base and J by 7 bases, with 26 bases between. Germline lookup yields CDR1 MGHRA and CDR2 YSYEKL. The CDR3 DNA follows: TGCGCCAGCAGCCAAGGCCTCCAACGGGGAAGCTCCTACAATGAGCAGTACTTC. As protein: CASSQGLQRGSSYNEQYF.

The chain couples TRBV7-8 to TRBJ2-3; 8 bases fit TRBD1. This CDR3 contains 14 residues. The V gene end was trimmed by 0 bases and the J gene end by 5 bases; junction bases not matched to a gene: 1. Germline-derived CDR1 and CDR2 are SGHVS and FQNEAQ. CDR3 protein: CASSLARGLDTQYF. Written as DNA, the CDR3 is TGTGCCAGCAGCTTAGCCAGGGGGCTAGATACGCAGTATTTT. Full variable domain (outside the CDR3, taken from reference TRBV7-8 and TRBJ2-3): GAGVSQSPRYKVAKRGQDVALRCDPISGHVSLFWYQQALGQGPEFLTYFQNEAQLDKSGLPSDRFFAERPEGSVSTLKIQRTQQEDSAVYLCASSLARGLDTQYFGPGTRLTVL.

The chain couples TRBV11-2 to TRBJ2-4; TRBD1 matches 7 bases. The germline CDR1 and CDR2 sequences are SGHAT and FQNNGV. The CDR3 length is 16 residues. Trimming took 5 bases from V and 1 from J; bases not matched to a gene: 8. The CDR3 region has the DNA TGTGCCAGCAGCGGGCACCTACAGGGGGCCAAAAACATTCAGTACTTC. It is translated as CASSGHLQGAKNIQYF.

The sample holds one count of this clonotype. This chain joins TRBV6-6 and TRBJ2-5, with 7 bases fitting TRBD2. Near its end, the DNA agrees better with TRBJ2-7, so the J call may be wrong. Germline lookup yields CDR1 MNHNY and CDR2 SVGAGI (reference sequence). The CDR3 is 12 residues long. CDR3 DNA: TGTGCCAGCAGTAGGGGAGGGGCCGAGCAGTACTTC. Its protein product is CASSRGGAEQYF.

The J gene is TRBJ2-1, the V gene TRBV11-1; TRBD2 might be the D (6 bases). Germline loops: CDR1 SGHAT, CDR2 FQDESV (reference sequence). Between the trimmed V and J ends, which lost 8 bases and 8 bases, there was a span of 13 bases. The CDR3 extends over 12 amino acids. The CDR3 is CASREFGYEQFF. The CDR3 DNA follows: TGTGCCAGCCGGGAGTTTGGGTATGAGCAGTTCTTC.

The CDR3 reads CSARDGGGSLWEQYF. The CDR3 nucleotides are TGCAGTGCTAGGGACGGCGGGGGGTCCCTGTGGGAGCAGTACTTC. The chain recombines TRBV20-1 with TRBJ2-4; 8 bases agree with TRBD2. Per germline, CDR1 DFQATT and CDR2 SNEGSKA (reference sequence). The CDR3 has 15 residues. The V gene end was trimmed by 3 bases and the J gene end by 13 bases; junction bases not matched to a gene: 17.

This clonotype was counted only a few times. This chain links TRBV7-9 with TRBJ2-7, with 7 bases identical to TRBD2. Looked up from germline, CDR1 is SEHNR and CDR2 is FQNEAQ (reference sequence). V was pared by 4 bases and J by 6 bases, with 6 bases of the junction left unmatched. The CDR3 contains 13 residues. CDR3 protein: CASSYPTGGEQYF. Written as DNA, the CDR3 is TGTGCCAGCAGCTACCCTACGGGGGGCGAGCAGTACTTC.

About this clonotype: This likely comes from a read error, as the CDR3 has no conserved phenylalanine or tryptophan at its end. The chain joins TRBV9 to TRBJ1-2; D is unresolved. V lost 0 bases to trimming and J lost 2 bases, with 11 bases between them. The CDR3 runs to 15 residues. The germline CDR1 and CDR2 sequences are SGDLS and YYNGEE. The CDR3 bases are TGTGCCAGCAGCGTAGAAGGAATCGGGAACTATGGCTACACCCTC. Translation gives CASSVEGIGNYGYTL.

V usage is TRBV6-2 or TRBV6-3 and J usage is TRBJ1-2, with D perhaps TRBD1 (6 bases). This CDR3 has 14 residues. The germline gives CDR1 MNHEY, CDR2 SVGEGT. V was shortened by 3 bases and J by 4 bases, with 12 bases between the two germline ends. The CDR3 loop is CASSYLQGIYGYTF. The CDR3 bases are TGTGCCAGCAGTTATCTTCAGGGGATCTATGGCTACACCTTC.

The rearrangement links TRBV29-1 to TRBJ2-7; 7 bases map to TRBD1. CDR1 SQVTM and CDR2 ANQGSEA come from the germline V gene. V gave up 6 bases and J gave up 3 bases; unmatched junction bases: 11. The CDR3 runs 14 residues. CDR3 nucleotide sequence: TGCAGCGTAGTGACAGGGCTGGGTATCTACGAGCAGTACTTC. Encoded protein: CSVVTGLGIYEQYF.

The CDR3 spells CAISLAGTGELFF. CDR3 bases: TGTGCCATCAGCCTAGCGGGTACCGGGGAGCTGTTTTTT. The chain couples TRBV10-3 to TRBJ2-2; TRBD2 agrees at 8 bases. J was trimmed by 5 bases and V by 6 bases; bases with no gene match: 2. The length of the CDR3 is 13 residues. Germline V gives CDR1 ENHRY, CDR2 SYGVKD.

The CDR3 loop is CSVEELSGNEQFF. For the CDR3, the DNA is TGCAGCGTTGAAGAGTTGAGCGGCAATGAGCAGTTCTTC. The rearrangement links TRBV29-1 to TRBJ2-1, with D possibly TRBD2 on 5 matching bases. Trimming stripped 0 bases from V and 6 bases from J, with 9 bases between. CDR3 length: 13 residues. The germline CDR1 and CDR2 sequences are SQVTM and ANQGSEA.

The table lists this clonotype with many counts. This chain joins TRBV20-1 and TRBJ2-1; 8 nucleotides line up with TRBD2. After removal of 6 bases from V and 0 bases from J, the junction contained 4 bases not matched to a gene. The CDR3 runs to 14 residues. Germline values: CDR1 DFQATT, CDR2 SNEGSKA (reference sequence). The CDR3 is CSAPSGSSYNEQFF. The CDR3 DNA reads TGCAGTGCCCCAAGCGGGAGCTCCTACAATGAGCAGTTCTTC.

This clonotype was seen a few times. One end of the junction varies from germline; a read error may be responsible. This chain links TRBV4-1 with TRBJ2-5; D possibly uses TRBD1 or TRBD2 (5 bases each). The DNA matches TRBJ2-7 better at its end, which makes the J call doubtful. Germline V gives CDR1 MGHRA, CDR2 YSYEKL. This CDR3 is 16 amino acids long. DNA for the CDR3: TGCGCCAGCAGCGAAGAAAGGTTTGGGGGCTCCTACGAGCAGTACTTC. Translating it yields CASSEERFGGSYEQYF.

The chain couples TRBV10-3 to TRBJ2-5, with TRBD1 identical over 9 bases. Germline V gene sequence: CDR1 ENHRY, CDR2 SYGVKD. The V and J ends lost 3 bases and 7 bases, in that order; junction bases with no gene match: 12. The CDR3 loop spans 16 amino acids. The CDR3: CAISETLRTGAGTQYF. In DNA form, the CDR3 reads TGTGCCATCAGTGAAACCTTAAGGACAGGGGCAGGGACCCAGTACTTC.